This TCR beta chain is from a study of control samples from healthy donors and cancer patients. TCRdb's copy holds only in-frame clones and misses some; the assay was immunoSEQ multiplex PCR. The sample has around 82,000 clones; over 75% are singletons. Deletions cut 10 bases from V and 4 bases from J, with 11 bases between. The length of the CDR3 is 11 residues. In germline, CDR1 is SEHNR, CDR2 FQNEAQ (reference sequence). This clonotype originated in a man in his fifties in good health. This rearrangement joins TRBV7-9 to TRBJ2-7; possibly TRBD1 or TRBD2 for D (5 bases each). Sequenced sample: blood. CDR3 sequence: CATDWGYEQYF. Written as DNA, the CDR3 is TGTGCCACTGATTGGGGGTACGAGCAGTACTTC. Full variable domain (outside the CDR3, taken from reference TRBV7-9 and TRBJ2-7): DTGVSQNPRHKITKRGQNVTFRCDPISEHNRLYWYRQTLGQGPEFLTYFQNEAQLEKSRLLSDRFSAERPKGSFSTLEIQRTEQGDSAMYLCATDWGYEQYFGPGTRLTVT.